The TCR beta chain described here comes from a study of OX40 agonist ivuxolimab in advanced cancers. Whole-study context: Partial responses were observed in three patients, of whom one had hepatocellular carcinoma and two had cutaneous melanoma.

Regarding this clone: Antigen specificity is unknown.

Overall study findings and caveats: On average, CD8+ T cells had more expanded clones than CD4+. The CD4+ and CD8+ T cells in the blood had expanded clonally by week 6 at 0.1 to 3.0 mg/kg. Clonal expansion among partial responders at 0.1-3.0 mg/kg ranked near the lowest.

The method was immunoSEQ multiplex PCR; TCRdb's version includes in-frame clones alone and lacks a portion of them. The repertoire consists of 99,000 or so clones, with 85% to 95% occurring once and the leading ten covering 0.2% to 0.3%. In germline, CDR1 is SQVTM, CDR2 ANQGSEA. CDR3 length equals 15 residues. The V and J ends lost 7 bases and 3 bases, in that order; junction bases with no gene match: 4. The TCR comes from an adult with an advanced solid tumor such as melanoma, head and neck, liver or kidney cancer. The source was CD4+ or CD8+ T cells sorted from blood, collected in a trial of the OX40 agonist ivuxolimab. The chain has TRBV29-1 and TRBJ2-3; 16 bases fit TRBD2. The DNA of the CDR3 is TGCAGCGCGGGACTAGCGGGGGGGTATACAGATACGCAGTATTTT. It encodes CSAGLAGGYTDTQYF.